This entry lists 5 T cell receptor beta chains sequenced from one sample in a study of cytomegalovirus exposure and HLA in healthy donors. This PCR relied on a set of 60 Vbeta primers and 13 Jbeta primers. Generated by immunoSEQ multiplex PCR, the TCRdb table keeps only in-frame clones and is missing some. The sample has 150,000 to 200,000 clones; around 68% are singletons. The sample taken for sequencing was PBMCs. These receptors came from a man aged 45-60 years in good health and CMV-seronegative.

The rearrangement links TRBV7-2 to TRBJ2-2, with 10 bases matching TRBD1. The V gene end was trimmed by 3 bases and the J gene end by 2 bases; junction bases not matched to a gene: 3. Germline V CDR1 and CDR2: SGHTA, FQGNSA. The CDR3 sequence is 16 residues long. The chain's CDR3 is CASSLGTGVNTGELFF. Written as DNA, the CDR3 is TGTGCCAGCAGCTTGGGGACAGGGGTCAACACCGGGGAGCTGTTTTTT.

The genes are TRBV9 and TRBJ1-2; tentative D call: TRBD1 (6 bases). The length of the CDR3 is 14 residues. V dropped 3 bases and J dropped 8 bases, with 17 bases sitting between them. CDR1 and CDR2 from the germline V gene are SGDLS and YYNGEE. The CDR3 reads CASSAGGGQWGYTF. In nucleotides, the CDR3 is TGTGCCAGCAGCGCCGGGGGGGGGCAGTGGGGCTACACCTTC.

This clone has more than one count but fewer than ten. The chain couples TRBV6-7 to TRBJ1-4; D possibly corresponds to TRBD1 (6 bases). TRBV6-7 falls under the ORF class, with uncertain function. Trimming pared 6 bases from V and 8 bases from J, leaving 16 bases between. This CDR3 is built from 14 residues. The CDR3 here is CASSSGAADEKLFF. Here the CDR3 DNA reads TGTGCCAGCAGCTCAGGGGCCGCGGACGAAAAACTGTTTTTT.

This clone was observed a few times. The chain carries TRBV5-1 and TRBJ2-1, with TRBD1 matching over 7 bases. The germline gives CDR1 SGHRS, CDR2 YFSETQ. J gave up 9 bases and V 4 bases, and 19 bases lay outside the gene matches. CDR3 length equals 17 residues. The CDR3 loop reads CASSQVPTGNFGGEQFF. For the CDR3, the DNA is TGCGCCAGCAGCCAAGTCCCGACAGGGAATTTTGGTGGTGAGCAGTTCTTC.

This clone was seen more than once but under ten times. The genes are TRBV29-1 and TRBJ2-5; 11 bases map to TRBD2. CDR3 length: 15 amino acids. J lost 2 bases, V lost 7 bases, and 9 bases had no gene match. Per the germline V gene, CDR1 is SQVTM and CDR2 is ANQGSEA. CDR3 protein: CSANLLAGVQETQYF. DNA for the CDR3: TGCAGCGCTAACTTACTAGCGGGGGTTCAAGAGACCCAGTACTTC.